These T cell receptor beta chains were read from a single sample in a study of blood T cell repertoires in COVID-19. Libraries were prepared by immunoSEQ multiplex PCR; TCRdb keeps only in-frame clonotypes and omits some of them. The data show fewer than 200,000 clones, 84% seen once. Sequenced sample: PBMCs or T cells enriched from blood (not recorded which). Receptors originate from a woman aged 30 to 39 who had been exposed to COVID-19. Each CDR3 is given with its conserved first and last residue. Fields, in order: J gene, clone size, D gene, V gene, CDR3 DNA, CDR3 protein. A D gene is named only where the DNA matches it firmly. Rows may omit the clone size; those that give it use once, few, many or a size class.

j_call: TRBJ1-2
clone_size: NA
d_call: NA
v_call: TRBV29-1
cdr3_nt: TGCAGCGTTGGAACCGACAGGACACGGGATGGCTACACCTTC
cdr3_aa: CSVGTDRTRDGYTF

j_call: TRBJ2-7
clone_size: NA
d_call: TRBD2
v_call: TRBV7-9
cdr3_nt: TGTGCCAGCAGCCCCGGGGGGTTAGCCTACGAGCAGTACTTC
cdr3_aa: CASSPGGLAYEQYF

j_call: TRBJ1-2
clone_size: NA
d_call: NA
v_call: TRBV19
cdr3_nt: TGTGCCAGTAGGCAACCGGAGGATTGGGGGGACCCCTATGGCTACACCTTC
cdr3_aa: CASRQPEDWGDPYGYTF

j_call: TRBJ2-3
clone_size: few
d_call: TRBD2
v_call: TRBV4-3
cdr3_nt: TGCGCCAGCAGCCAAGATCTAGCGGGGGGGCCAGATACGCAGTATTTT
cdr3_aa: CASSQDLAGGPDTQYF

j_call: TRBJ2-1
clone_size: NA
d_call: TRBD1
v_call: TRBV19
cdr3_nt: TGTGCCAGTCGGACAGGGGGTTCCAATGAGCAGTTCTTC
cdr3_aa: CASRTGGSNEQFF

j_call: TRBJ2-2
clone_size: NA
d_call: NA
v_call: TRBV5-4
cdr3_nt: TGTGCCAGCACCTATTTCGAAACCGGGGAGCTGTTTTTT
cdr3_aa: CASTYFETGELFF

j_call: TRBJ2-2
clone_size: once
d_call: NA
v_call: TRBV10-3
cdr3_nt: TGTGCCATCGGTCAGGGCGGGGATCTGTTTTTT
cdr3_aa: CAIGQGGDLFF

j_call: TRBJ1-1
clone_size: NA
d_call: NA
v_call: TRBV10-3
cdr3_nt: TGTGCCATCATCAATGACTTCTTGAACACTGAAGCTTTCTTT
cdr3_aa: CAIINDFLNTEAFF

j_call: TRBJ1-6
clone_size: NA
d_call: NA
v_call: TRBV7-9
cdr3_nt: TGTGCCAGCAGCCATATAGGGGATTCACCCCTCCACTTT
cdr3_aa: CASSHIGDSPLHF

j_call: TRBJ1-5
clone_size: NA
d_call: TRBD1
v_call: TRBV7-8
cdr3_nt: TGTGCCAGCAGCCGACCCGCGACAGGGGGCGAGGAGCCCCAGCATTTT
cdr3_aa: CASSRPATGGEEPQHF

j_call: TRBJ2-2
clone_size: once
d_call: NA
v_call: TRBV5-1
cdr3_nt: TGCGCCACCTCGACAGCCTCCGAATCGACCACCGGGGAGCTGTTTTTT
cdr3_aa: CATSTASESTTGELFF

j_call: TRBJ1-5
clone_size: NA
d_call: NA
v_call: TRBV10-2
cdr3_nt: TGCGCCAGCAGTGAGTACGCGGTGATTAGCAATCAGCCCCAGCATTTT
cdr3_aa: CASSEYAVISNQPQHF

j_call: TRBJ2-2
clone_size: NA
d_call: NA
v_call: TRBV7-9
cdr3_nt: TGTGCCAGCAGCTTATACGGTTCCGGGGAGCTGTTTTTT
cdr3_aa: CASSLYGSGELFF

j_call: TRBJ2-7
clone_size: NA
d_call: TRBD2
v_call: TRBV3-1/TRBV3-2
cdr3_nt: TGTGCCAGCAGCCGGCGGGGGGGCCAGTACGAGCAGTACTTC
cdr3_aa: CASSRRGGQYEQYF

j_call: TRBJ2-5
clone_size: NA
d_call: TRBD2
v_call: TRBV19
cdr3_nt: TGTGCCAGTACCCAAGCGGGGATAGGGGAGACCCAGTACTTC
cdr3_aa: CASTQAGIGETQYF

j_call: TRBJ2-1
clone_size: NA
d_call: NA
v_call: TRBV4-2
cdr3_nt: TGTGCCAGCAGCCAAGGGAGCGGGGACAACTACAATGAGCAGTTCTTC
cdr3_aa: CASSQGSGDNYNEQFF

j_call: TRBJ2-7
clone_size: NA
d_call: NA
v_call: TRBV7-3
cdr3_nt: TGTGCCAGCAGCCCAGACTCATTAGGCCCCGAGCAGTACTTC
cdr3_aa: CASSPDSLGPEQYF

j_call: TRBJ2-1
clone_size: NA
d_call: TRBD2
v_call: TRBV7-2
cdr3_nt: TGTGCCAGCAGCGTACTAGCGGGGCGTTACAATGAGCAGTTCTTC
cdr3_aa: CASSVLAGRYNEQFF

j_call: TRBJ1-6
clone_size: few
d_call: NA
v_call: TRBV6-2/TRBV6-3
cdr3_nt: TGTGCCAGCAGTAGCCTACCTTCTGCCTATGGTTCACCCCTCCACTTT
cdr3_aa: CASSSLPSAYGSPLHF

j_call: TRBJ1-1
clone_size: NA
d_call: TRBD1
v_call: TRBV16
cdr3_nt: TGTGCCAGCAGCCAAACCCGTAGGACAGGAGAAAACACTGAAGCTTTCTTT
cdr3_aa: CASSQTRRTGENTEAFF

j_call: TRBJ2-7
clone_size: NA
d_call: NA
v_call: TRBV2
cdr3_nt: TGTGCCAGCAGTGAGGTGGTCGGAGGGATGAAGGACTACGAGCAGTACTTC
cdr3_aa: CASSEVVGGMKDYEQYF

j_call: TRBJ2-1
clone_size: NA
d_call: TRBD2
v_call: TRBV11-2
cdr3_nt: TGTGCCAGCAGCTTAGCGGGGGGCAATGAGCAGTTCTTC
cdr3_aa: CASSLAGGNEQFF

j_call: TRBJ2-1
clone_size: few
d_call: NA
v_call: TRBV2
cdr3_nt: TGTGCCAGCAGTGCCCCCCTTGGGGGCGGTGAGCAGTTCTTC
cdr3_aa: CASSAPLGGGEQFF

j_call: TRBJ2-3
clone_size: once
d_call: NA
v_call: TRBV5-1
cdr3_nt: TGCGCCAGCAGCTTCTTCCCTGGCACAGATACGCAGTATTTT
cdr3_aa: CASSFFPGTDTQYF

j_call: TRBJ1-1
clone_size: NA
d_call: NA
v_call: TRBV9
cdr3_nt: TGTGCCAGCAGCCCCCGCCTCCAGTTGGACACTGAAGCTTTCTTT
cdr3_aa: CASSPRLQLDTEAFF

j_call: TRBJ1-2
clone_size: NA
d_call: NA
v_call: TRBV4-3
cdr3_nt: TGCGCCAGCAGCCAAGGTCGTAATAACTATGGCTACACCTTC
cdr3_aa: CASSQGRNNYGYTF

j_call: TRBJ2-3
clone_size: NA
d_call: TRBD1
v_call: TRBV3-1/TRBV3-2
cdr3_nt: TGTGCCAGCAGCAGGGACAGGGAATCGGGTAGCATGCAGTATTTT
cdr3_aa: CASSRDRESGSMQYF

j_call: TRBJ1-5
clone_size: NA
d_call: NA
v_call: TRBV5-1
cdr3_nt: TGCGCCAGCAGCTTGGTGTGGGGCAGCAATCAGCCCCAGCATTTT
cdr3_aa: CASSLVWGSNQPQHF

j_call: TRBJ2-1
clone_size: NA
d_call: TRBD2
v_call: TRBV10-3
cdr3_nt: TGTGCCCTTGGGATAGCGGGGGACAATGAGCAGTTCTTC
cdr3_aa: CALGIAGDNEQFF

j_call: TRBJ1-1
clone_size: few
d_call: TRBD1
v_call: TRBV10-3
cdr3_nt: TGTGCCATCAGTGGCCGGGACAGGGAGGCTGAAGCTTTCTTT
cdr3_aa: CAISGRDREAEAFF

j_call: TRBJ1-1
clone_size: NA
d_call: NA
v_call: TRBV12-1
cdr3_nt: TGTGCCAGCAGCCCCGGACAGGCGAACACTGAAGCTTTCTTT
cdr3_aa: CASSPGQANTEAFF

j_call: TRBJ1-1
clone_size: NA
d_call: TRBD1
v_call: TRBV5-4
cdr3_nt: TGTGCCAGCAGGGAGACAGGGGGCACTGAAGCTTTCTTT
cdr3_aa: CASRETGGTEAFF

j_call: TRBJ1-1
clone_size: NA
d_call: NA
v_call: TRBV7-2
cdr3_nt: TGTGCCAGCACCTCTCGGCAGGGAAACACTGAAGCTTTCTTT
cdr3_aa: CASTSRQGNTEAFF

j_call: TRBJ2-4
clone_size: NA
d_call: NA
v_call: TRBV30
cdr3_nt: TGTGCCTGGAGTGGACACGGGATGATGAGAGCCAAAAACATTCAGTACTTC
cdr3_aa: CAWSGHGMMRAKNIQYF

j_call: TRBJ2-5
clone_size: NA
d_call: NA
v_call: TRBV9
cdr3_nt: TGTGCCAGCAGCGTACCGGACGGGGGATTGGAGACCCAGTACTTC
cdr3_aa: CASSVPDGGLETQYF

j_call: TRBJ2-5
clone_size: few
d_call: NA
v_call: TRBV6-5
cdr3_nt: TGTGCCAGCAGTTACCTACGGGGTCACCAAGAGACCCAGTACTTC
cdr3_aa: CASSYLRGHQETQYF

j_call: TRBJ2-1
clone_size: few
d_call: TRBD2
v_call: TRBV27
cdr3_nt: TGTGCCAGCAGTCCCCTTCAACTCGCGGGGGGCTACAATGAGCAGTTCTTC
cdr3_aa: CASSPLQLAGGYNEQFF

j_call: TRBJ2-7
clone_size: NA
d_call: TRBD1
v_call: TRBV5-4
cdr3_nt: TGTGCCAGCAGCCTACCGGGACAGGGGGCTAGGGTCGAGCAGTACTTC
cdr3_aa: CASSLPGQGARVEQYF